This TCR beta chain was sequenced during a study of T-cell memory formation after mild COVID-19. Across the study: Each donor largely had its own TCR clusters. Whole-study findings and limits: SARS-CoV-2 specificity of second-wave clones peaking day 37 was unconfirmed. The study found balanced CD4/CD8 in clones contracting day 15 to 85 and a CD4+ lean in later expanders.

This clonotype has only a few counts. What it recognizes is unknown. The CDR3 totals 18 residues. Germline V gene sequence: CDR1 SEHNR, CDR2 FQNEAQ (reference sequence). Unmatched junction bases numbered 13, after V lost 4 bases and J lost 3 bases. Each CDR3 protein is one row after TCRdb ran MiXCR on the 5' RACE reads. Of 200,000 to 300,000 distinct CDR3 sequences listed, approximately 15% were seen once; the top ten hold roughly a fifth. Sequencing was carried out using PBMCs or a T cell subset sorted from them (not recorded which). This sequence originates from a young man who had mild COVID-19 (a few samples of this study predate the infection). Cell type and time point are not known. V and J are TRBV7-9 and TRBJ1-5; TRBD1 matches 9 bases. The CDR3 is CASSSTRTGDLSNQPQHF. The CDR3 region has the DNA TGTGCCAGCAGCTCCACTCGGACAGGGGACCTCTCCAATCAGCCCCAGCATTTT. Variable domain in full (rest from reference TRBV7-9 and TRBJ1-5): DTGVSQNPRHKITKRGQNVTFRCDPISEHNRLYWYRQTLGQGPEFLTYFQNEAQLEKSRLLSDRFSAERPKGSFSTLEIQRTEQGDSAMYLCASSSTRTGDLSNQPQHFGDGTRLSIL.